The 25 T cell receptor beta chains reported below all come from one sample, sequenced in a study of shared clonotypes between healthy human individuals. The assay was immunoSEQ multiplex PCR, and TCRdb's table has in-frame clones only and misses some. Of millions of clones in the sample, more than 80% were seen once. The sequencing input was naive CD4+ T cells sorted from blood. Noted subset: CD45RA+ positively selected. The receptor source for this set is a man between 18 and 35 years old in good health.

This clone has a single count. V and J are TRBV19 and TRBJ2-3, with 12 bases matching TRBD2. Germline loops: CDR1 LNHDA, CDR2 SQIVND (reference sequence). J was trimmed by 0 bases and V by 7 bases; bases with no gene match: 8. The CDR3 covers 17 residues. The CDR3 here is CASKRLAGAASTDTQYF. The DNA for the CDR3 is TGTGCCAGTAAGAGACTAGCGGGGGCCGCTAGCACAGATACGCAGTATTTT.

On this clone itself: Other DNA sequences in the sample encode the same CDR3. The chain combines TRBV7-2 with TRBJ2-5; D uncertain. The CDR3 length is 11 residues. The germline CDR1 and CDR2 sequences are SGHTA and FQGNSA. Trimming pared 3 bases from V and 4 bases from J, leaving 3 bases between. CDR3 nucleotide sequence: TGTGCCAGCAGCTTCTTAGAGACCCAGTACTTC. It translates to CASSFLETQYF.

The CDR3 is CASSLLSRWDGYTF. Here the CDR3 DNA reads TGTGCCAGCAGCTTATTGTCCAGGTGGGATGGCTACACCTTC. The rearrangement uses TRBV11-2 and TRBJ1-2, with D unclear. The CDR3 has 14 residues. Germline V gene sequence: CDR1 SGHAT, CDR2 FQNNGV. Trimming cost V 2 bases and J 6 bases, with 13 bases left between them. Full variable domain (rest looked up from reference TRBV11-2 and TRBJ1-2): EAGVAQSPRYKIIEKRQSVAFWCNPISGHATLYWYQQILGQGPKLLIQFQNNGVVDDSQLPKDRFSAERLKGVDSTLKIQPAKLEDSAVYLCASSLLSRWDGYTFGSGTRLTVV.

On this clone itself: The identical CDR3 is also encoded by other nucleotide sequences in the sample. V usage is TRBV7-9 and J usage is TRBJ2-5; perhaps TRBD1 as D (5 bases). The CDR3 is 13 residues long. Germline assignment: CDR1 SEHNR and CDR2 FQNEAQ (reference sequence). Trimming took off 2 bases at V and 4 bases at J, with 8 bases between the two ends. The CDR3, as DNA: TGTGCCAGCAGCTTATCAGGGTCAGAGACCCAGTACTTC. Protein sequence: CASSLSGSETQYF.

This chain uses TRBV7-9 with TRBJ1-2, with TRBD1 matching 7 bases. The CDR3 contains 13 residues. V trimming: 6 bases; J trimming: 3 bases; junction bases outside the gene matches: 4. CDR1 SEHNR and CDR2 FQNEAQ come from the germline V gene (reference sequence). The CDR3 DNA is TGTGCCAGCAGGTCCGGGACAGACTATGGCTACACCTTC. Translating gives CASRSGTDYGYTF.

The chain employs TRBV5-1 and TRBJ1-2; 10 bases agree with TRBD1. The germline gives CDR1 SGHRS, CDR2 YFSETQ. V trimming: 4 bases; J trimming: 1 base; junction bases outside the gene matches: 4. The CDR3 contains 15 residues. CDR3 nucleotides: TGCGCCAGCAGCCCGGGACAGGGGAATAACTATGGCTACACCTTC. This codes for CASSPGQGNNYGYTF.

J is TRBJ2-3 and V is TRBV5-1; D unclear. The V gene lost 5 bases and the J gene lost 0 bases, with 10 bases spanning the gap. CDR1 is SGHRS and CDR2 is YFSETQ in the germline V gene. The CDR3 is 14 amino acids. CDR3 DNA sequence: TGCGCCAGCAGAGCTATACTCAGCACAGATACGCAGTATTTT. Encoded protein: CASRAILSTDTQYF.

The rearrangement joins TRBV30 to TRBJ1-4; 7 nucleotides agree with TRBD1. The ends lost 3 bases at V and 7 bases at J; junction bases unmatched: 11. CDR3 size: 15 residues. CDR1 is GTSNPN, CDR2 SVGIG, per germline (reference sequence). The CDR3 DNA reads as TGTGCCTGGAGAGCTAGGGACAGAGTTATTGAAAAACTGTTTTTT. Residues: CAWRARDRVIEKLFF.

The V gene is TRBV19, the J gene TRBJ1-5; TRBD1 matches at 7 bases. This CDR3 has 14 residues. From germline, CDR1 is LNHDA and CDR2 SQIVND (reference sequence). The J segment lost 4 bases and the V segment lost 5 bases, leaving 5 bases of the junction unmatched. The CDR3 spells CASSRTGGNQPQHF. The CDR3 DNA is TGTGCCAGTAGTCGGACAGGCGGGAATCAGCCCCAGCATTTT.

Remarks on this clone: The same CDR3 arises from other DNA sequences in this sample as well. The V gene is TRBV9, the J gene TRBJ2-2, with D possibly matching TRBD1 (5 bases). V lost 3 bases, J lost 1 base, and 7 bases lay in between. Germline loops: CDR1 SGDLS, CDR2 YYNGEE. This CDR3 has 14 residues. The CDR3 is CASSAGQNTGELFF. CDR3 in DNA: TGTGCCAGCAGCGCCGGACAGAACACCGGGGAGCTGTTTTTT.

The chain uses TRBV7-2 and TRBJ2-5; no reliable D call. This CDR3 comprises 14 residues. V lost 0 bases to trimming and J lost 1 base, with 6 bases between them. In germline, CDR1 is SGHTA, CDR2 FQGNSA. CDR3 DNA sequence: TGTGCCAGCAGCTTAGCTTTTGTCCAAGAGACCCAGTACTTC. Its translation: CASSLAFVQETQYF.

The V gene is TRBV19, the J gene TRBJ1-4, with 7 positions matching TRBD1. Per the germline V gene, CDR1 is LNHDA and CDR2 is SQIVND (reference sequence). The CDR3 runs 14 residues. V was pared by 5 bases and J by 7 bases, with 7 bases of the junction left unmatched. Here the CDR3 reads CASSGTGVVEKLFF. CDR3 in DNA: TGTGCCAGTAGTGGAACAGGGGTAGTTGAAAAACTGTTTTTT. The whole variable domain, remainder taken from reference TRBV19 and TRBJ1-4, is DGGITQSPKYLFRKEGQNVTLSCEQNLNHDAMYWYRQDPGQGLRLIYYSQIVNDFQKGDIAEGYSVSREKKESFPLTVTSAQKNPTAFYLCASSGTGVVEKLFFGSGTQLSVL.

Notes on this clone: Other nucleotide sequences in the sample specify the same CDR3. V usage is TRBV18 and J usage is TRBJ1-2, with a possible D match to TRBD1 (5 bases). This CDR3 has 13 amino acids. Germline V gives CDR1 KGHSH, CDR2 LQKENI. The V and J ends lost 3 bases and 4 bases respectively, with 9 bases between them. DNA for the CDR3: TGTGCCAGCTCACCTTCGGGACCCTATGGCTACACCTTC. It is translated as CASSPSGPYGYTF. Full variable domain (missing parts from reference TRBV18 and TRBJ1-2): NAGVMQNPRHLVRRRGQEARLRCSPMKGHSHVYWYRQLPEEGLKFMVYLQKENIIDESGMPKERFSAEFPKEGPSILRIQQVVRGDSAAYFCASSPSGPYGYTFGSGTRLTVV.

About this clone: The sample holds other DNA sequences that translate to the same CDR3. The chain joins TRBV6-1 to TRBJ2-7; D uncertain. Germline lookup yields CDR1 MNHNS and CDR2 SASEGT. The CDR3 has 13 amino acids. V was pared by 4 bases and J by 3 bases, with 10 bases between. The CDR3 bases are TGTGCCAGCAGTGGGGTTGGGGTCTACGAGCAGTACTTC. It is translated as CASSGVGVYEQYF.

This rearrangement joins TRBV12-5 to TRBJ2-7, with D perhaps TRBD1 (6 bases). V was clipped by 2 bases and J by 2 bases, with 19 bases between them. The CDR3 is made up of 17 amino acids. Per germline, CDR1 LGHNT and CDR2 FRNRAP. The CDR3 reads CASGLPTSQGTAYEQYF. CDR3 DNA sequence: TGTGCTAGTGGTTTGCCCACCTCACAGGGAACAGCCTACGAGCAGTACTTC.

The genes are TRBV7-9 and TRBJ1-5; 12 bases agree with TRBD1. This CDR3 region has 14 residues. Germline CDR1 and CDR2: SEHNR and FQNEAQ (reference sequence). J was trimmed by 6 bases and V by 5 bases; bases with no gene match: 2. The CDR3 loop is CASSGTGGGQPQHF. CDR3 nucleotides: TGTGCCAGCAGCGGGACAGGGGGCGGTCAGCCCCAGCATTTT.

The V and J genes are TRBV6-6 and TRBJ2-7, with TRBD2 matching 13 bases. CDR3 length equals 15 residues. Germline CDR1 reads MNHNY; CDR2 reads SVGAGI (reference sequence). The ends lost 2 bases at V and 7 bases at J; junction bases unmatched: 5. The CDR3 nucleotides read TGTGCCAGCAGTTACGGGACTAGCGGGACTGGGGAGCAGTACTTC. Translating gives CASSYGTSGTGEQYF.

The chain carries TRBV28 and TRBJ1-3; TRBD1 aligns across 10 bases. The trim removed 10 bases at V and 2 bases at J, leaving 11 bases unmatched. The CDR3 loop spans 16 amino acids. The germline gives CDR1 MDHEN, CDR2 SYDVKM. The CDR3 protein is CATKTSGQGAGNTIYF. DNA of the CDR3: TGTGCCACCAAAACCTCCGGACAGGGGGCTGGAAACACCATATATTTT.

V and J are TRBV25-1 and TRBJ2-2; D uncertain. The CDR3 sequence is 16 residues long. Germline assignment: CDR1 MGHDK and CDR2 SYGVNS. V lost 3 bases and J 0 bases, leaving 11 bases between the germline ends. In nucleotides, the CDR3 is TGTGCCAGCAGTGAGTTTAGAAGTTCGAACACCGGGGAGCTGTTTTTT. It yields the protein CASSEFRSSNTGELFF. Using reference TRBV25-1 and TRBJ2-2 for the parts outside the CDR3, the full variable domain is EADIYQTPRYLVIGTGKKITLECSQTMGHDKMYWYQQDPGMELHLIHYSYGVNSTEKGDLSSESTVSRIRTEHFPLTLESARPSHTSQYLCASSEFRSSNTGELFFGEGSRLTVL.

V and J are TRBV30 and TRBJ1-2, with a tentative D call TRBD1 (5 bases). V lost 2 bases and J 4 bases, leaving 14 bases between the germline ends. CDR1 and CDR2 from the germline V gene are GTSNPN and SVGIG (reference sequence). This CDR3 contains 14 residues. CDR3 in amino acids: CAWSTPDSRYGYTF. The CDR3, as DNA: TGTGCCTGGAGTACACCTGACAGTCGCTATGGCTACACCTTC.

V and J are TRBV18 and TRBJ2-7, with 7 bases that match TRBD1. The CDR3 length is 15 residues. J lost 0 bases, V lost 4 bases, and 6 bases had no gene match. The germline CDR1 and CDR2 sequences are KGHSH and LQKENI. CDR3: CASSQAGTASYEQYF. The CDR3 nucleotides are TGTGCCAGCTCACAAGCCGGGACAGCCTCCTACGAGCAGTACTTC.

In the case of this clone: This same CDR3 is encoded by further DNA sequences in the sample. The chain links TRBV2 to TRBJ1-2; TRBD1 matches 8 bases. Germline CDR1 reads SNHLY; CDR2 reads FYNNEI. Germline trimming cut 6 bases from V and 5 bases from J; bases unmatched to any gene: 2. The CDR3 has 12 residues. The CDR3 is CASRGQDYGYTF. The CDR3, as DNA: TGTGCCAGCAGGGGACAGGATTATGGCTACACCTTC.

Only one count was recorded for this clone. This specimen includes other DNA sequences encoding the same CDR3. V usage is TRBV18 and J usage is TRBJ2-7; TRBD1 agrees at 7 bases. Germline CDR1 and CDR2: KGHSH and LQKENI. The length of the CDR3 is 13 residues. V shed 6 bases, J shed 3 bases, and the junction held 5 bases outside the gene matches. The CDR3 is CASSLGTDYEQYF. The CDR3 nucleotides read TGTGCCAGCTCTCTTGGGACAGACTACGAGCAGTACTTC.

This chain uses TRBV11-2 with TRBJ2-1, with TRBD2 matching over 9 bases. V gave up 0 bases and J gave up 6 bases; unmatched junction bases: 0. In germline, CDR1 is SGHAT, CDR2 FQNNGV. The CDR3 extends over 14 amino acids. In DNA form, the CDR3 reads TGTGCCAGCAGCTTAGAGCGGGAGGGCAATGAGCAGTTCTTC. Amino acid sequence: CASSLEREGNEQFF.

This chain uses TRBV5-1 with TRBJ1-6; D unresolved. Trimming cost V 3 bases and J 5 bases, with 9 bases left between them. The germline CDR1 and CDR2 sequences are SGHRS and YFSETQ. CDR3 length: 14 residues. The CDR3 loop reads CASSSQKDNSPLHF. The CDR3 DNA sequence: TGCGCCAGCAGCTCCCAAAAGGATAATTCACCCCTCCACTTT.